This T cell receptor beta chain was recorded in a study of blood T cell repertoires in COVID-19. Across the whole study: The United States, Italy and Spain supplied acute and convalescent COVID-19 samples.

Germline CDR1 SGHRS, CDR2 YFSETQ. V dropped 4 bases and J dropped 8 bases, with 19 bases sitting between them. The CDR3 contains 15 residues. About this clone itself: This sample also contains other DNA sequences that code for the same CDR3.

Original methodology: Amplification with reference gene primers provided the estimates of nucleated cell counts. TCRdb's copy holds only in-frame clones and misses some; the assay was immunoSEQ multiplex PCR. Clone size and the V and J calls come from that table; the DNA yielded D and trimming. The sample carries roughly 79,000 clones, approximately 80% recorded once. The sequence was obtained from a man aged 55 to 70 with active or convalescent COVID-19. The V gene is TRBV5-1, the J gene TRBJ2-1; weak D call: TRBD2 (7 bases). Sequencing was performed on peripheral blood. The CDR3 loop reads CASSGDRGGQDEQFF. The CDR3 region has the DNA TGCGCCAGCAGCGGGGATAGGGGGGGCCAGGATGAGCAGTTCTTC.